Shown below are 4 T cell receptor beta chains from a single sample sequenced in a study of Ad26.COV2.S vaccination and SARS-CoV-2 variants (dated by TCRdb to about 2021). In light of the paper, this sample's treatment or condition label describes: around 19 received Ad26.COV2.S at low or high dose, single or two shots; about five received placebo; per-sample allocation not given. For vaccine and placebo recipients, repertoires were sequenced using samples collected on day 63 after the first injection. Library prep was done by the immunoSEQ multiplex PCR assay. TCRdb's version of the immuneACCESS table is confined to in-frame rearrangements and falls short of the full clone set. An unresolved V gene accounts for under half of the shortfall where checked; the remainder is of unknown origin. This sample comprises roughly 680,000 clones, 89% of them detected only once. The ten largest clones represent approximately 1.5% of the sample.

Sequences were derived from peripheral blood, sampled in a trial of Ad26.COV2.S vaccine versus placebo. The receptors stem from a person between 18 and 59 years old who received the Ad26.COV2.S COVID-19 vaccine or a placebo.

V is TRBV5-1 and J is TRBJ2-1, with D perhaps TRBD2 (5 bases). Trimming removed 4 bases from V and 1 base from J, with 12 bases in between. The germline gives CDR1 SGHRS, CDR2 YFSETQ. There are 15 residues in the CDR3. Here the CDR3 reads CASSMTGGSYNEQFF. The CDR3 nucleotides are TGCGCCAGCAGCATGACTGGAGGTTCCTACAATGAGCAGTTCTTC.

The V gene is TRBV19, the J gene TRBJ2-1; TRBD1 is a possible D gene (6 bases). The CDR3 covers 15 residues. Germline V lookup: CDR1 LNHDA, CDR2 SQIVND (reference sequence). The V end was cut by 5 bases, the J end by 0 bases, with 11 bases between. CDR3 in DNA: TGTGCCAGTAGTCTTGACAGGAGCTCCTACAATGAGCAGTTCTTC. The encoded protein is CASSLDRSSYNEQFF. The full variable domain, with the rest looked up from reference TRBV19 and TRBJ2-1, is DGGITQSPKYLFRKEGQNVTLSCEQNLNHDAMYWYRQDPGQGLRLIYYSQIVNDFQKGDIAEGYSVSREKKESFPLTVTSAQKNPTAFYLCASSLDRSSYNEQFFGPGTRLTVL.

The gene calls are TRBV6-2 or TRBV6-3 and TRBJ1-1; D unresolved. The germline V gene encodes CDR1 MNHEY and CDR2 SVGEGT. V lost 0 bases and J lost 9, with 11 bases in between. This CDR3 spans 13 amino acids. CDR3 protein: CASSYSSTGKAFF. The CDR3 nucleotides read TGTGCCAGCAGTTACTCGTCGACGGGAAAAGCTTTCTTT.

The genes are TRBV5-4 and TRBJ2-1; TRBD2 matches at 10 bases. The J segment lost 6 bases and the V segment lost 3 bases, leaving 9 bases of the junction unmatched. Per the germline V gene, CDR1 is SGHNT and CDR2 is YYREEE (reference sequence). The CDR3 is 16 residues long. CDR3 nucleotide sequence: TGTGCCAGCAGCTCACTAGCGGGGCCTTATCTCAATGAGCAGTTCTTC. It translates to CASSSLAGPYLNEQFF.